These T cell receptor beta chains were read from a single sample in a study of blood T cells in healthy people across ages. TCRdb analysed the 5' RACE reads with MiXCR anew, one entry per CDR3 protein. The sample lists around 780,000 distinct CDR3 sequences; roughly 24% were seen once. This sample was also put to use in a study of T cells of mothers and their children.

The sample was blood. The source is a boy younger than 18 in good health. Each CDR3 is given with its conserved first and last residue. The order of the fields is V gene, D gene, clone size, J gene, CDR3 DNA, CDR3 protein. A D gene is named only where the DNA matches it firmly. The listing skips clone size in some rows; elsewhere it reads once, few, many or a size class.

>TRBV20-1|-|-|TRBJ2-5
TGCAGTGCTAGGAAACTAGGAGGCCAAGAGACCCAGTACTTC
CSARKLGGQETQYF
>TRBV7-3|TRBD1|-|TRBJ2-3
TGTGCCAGCAGCTTAGGCTACAGGGGGCCGACAGATACGCAGTATTTT
CASSLGYRGPTDTQYF
>TRBV5-1|-|-|TRBJ2-3
TGCGCCAGCAGCTTGGCCGAGGGTTGGCGGGGAGGCCCCACAGATACGCAGTATTTT
CASSLAEGWRGGPTDTQYF
>TRBV12-3/TRBV12-4|TRBD2|few|TRBJ2-7
TGTGCCAGCAGCCGACTAGCGGGGGACTACGAGCAGTACTTC
CASSRLAGDYEQYF
>TRBV9|-|-|TRBJ1-4
TGTGCCAGCAGCGTAGGAGGGAACTTAAATGAAAAACTGTTTTTT
CASSVGGNLNEKLFF
>TRBV4-3|-|few|TRBJ1-1
TGCGCCAGCAGCCAAGGATTTTCCCAAGCTTTCTTT
CASSQGFSQAFF
>TRBV5-6|TRBD1|-|TRBJ2-2
TGTGCCAGCAGACGTGAAGGGGGCACAGGGTACACCGGGGAGCTGTTTTTT
CASRREGGTGYTGELFF
>TRBV4-1|-|-|TRBJ2-5
TGCGCCAGCAGCCAAGTAGGGAACGGAGAGACCCAGTACTTC
CASSQVGNGETQYF
>TRBV29-1|-|-|TRBJ1-2
TGCAGCGTTGTCTCCCCAGGGAGCTGGGGCTACACCTTC
CSVVSPGSWGYTF
>TRBV20-1|-|few|TRBJ2-7
TGCAGTGCTCAGGTGGGGACATACTCCTACGAGCAGTACTTC
CSAQVGTYSYEQYF
>TRBV5-1|-|-|TRBJ2-4
TGCGCCAGCAGCTTGGTCCAGGGAGCCAAAAACATTCAGTACTTC
CASSLVQGAKNIQYF
>TRBV5-1|-|-|TRBJ1-1
TGCGCCAGCAGCCCGAACCGTGCCGGAGTGGAGGAGGGTGTTAACACTGAAGCTTTCTTT
CASSPNRAGVEEGVNTEAFF
>TRBV12-3/TRBV12-4|-|-|TRBJ2-7
TGTGTCAGCAGCCCACACGGGGCGACCTACGAGCAGTACTTC
CVSSPHGATYEQYF
>TRBV7-2|-|-|TRBJ2-5
TGTGCCAGCAGCTCGCTAATGGCTCCGGGGGAGACCCAGTACTTC
CASSSLMAPGETQYF
>TRBV9|TRBD2|-|TRBJ2-5
TGTGCCAGTGCTAGCGGGGTAGGGGAGACCCAGTACTTC
CASASGVGETQYF
>TRBV7-2|-|-|TRBJ1-2
TGTGCCAGCAGCTTAAACCTCGACGGAATCGCTGGCTACACCTTC
CASSLNLDGIAGYTF
>TRBV4-1|TRBD2|-|TRBJ2-3
TGCGCCAGCAGCCCTCAACTAGCGGGGGCGACAGATACGCAGTATTTT
CASSPQLAGATDTQYF
>TRBV5-6|TRBD1|few|TRBJ2-3
TGTGCCAGCAGCGGACAGGGAGTGGATACGCAGTATTTT
CASSGQGVDTQYF
>TRBV20-1|-|many|TRBJ2-5
TGCAGTGCTAGCCGGGCTAGCCCCAGATGGGGAGAGACCCAGTACTTC
CSASRASPRWGETQYF
>TRBV12-3/TRBV12-4|-|few|TRBJ2-5
TGTGCCAGCAGTCTGGGTAAGGGCCAAGAGACCCAGCACTTC
CASSLGKGQETQHF
>TRBV29-1|-|few|TRBJ2-7
TGCAGCGTCCTTACAGTAGATTCACCCTACGAGCAGTACTTC
CSVLTVDSPYEQYF
>TRBV12-3/TRBV12-4|TRBD2|-|TRBJ2-5
TGTGCCAGCACGAGGCGGGGGGGCCCAGAGACCCAGTACTTC
CASTRRGGPETQYF
>TRBV10-1|-|-|TRBJ2-5
TGCGCCAGCTCGCGTCACCCCCAAGAGACCCAGTACTTC
CASSRHPQETQYF
>TRBV5-1|TRBD1|few|TRBJ2-7
TGCGCCAGCAGCTCCAGCCGGGACAGGGAATATATAGTGGACGAGCAGTACTTC
CASSSSRDREYIVDEQYF
>TRBV29-1|-|-|TRBJ2-3
TGCAGCGTTGTTGGGACTCTCAGCACAGATACGCAGTATTTT
CSVVGTLSTDTQYF
>TRBV2|-|few|TRBJ1-2
TGTGCCAGCAGTGACTTAAGGAGCTATGGCTACACCTTC
CASSDLRSYGYTF
>TRBV4-1|TRBD1|-|TRBJ1-2
TGCGCCAGCAGCCATGATGGAATGGGACAGAACTATGGCTACACCTTC
CASSHDGMGQNYGYTF
>TRBV25-1|TRBD1|-|TRBJ1-2
TGTGCCAGCAGTGAAGTGGAGGGGGGCAGGGGGCTGTATGATGGCTACACCTTC
CASSEVEGGRGLYDGYTF
>TRBV10-3|-|few|TRBJ2-7
TGTGCCATCAGTCTGGGCTACGAGCAGTACTTC
CAISLGYEQYF
>TRBV9|TRBD2|few|TRBJ2-5
TGTGCCAGCAGCGTACAGGCTAGCGGGGAATGGGAGACCCAGTACTTC
CASSVQASGEWETQYF
>TRBV20-1|-|-|TRBJ1-1
TGCAGTGCTAGGGGGGGAGGGGAGGACACTGAAGCTTTCTTT
CSARGGGEDTEAFF
>TRBV10-3|TRBD1|-|TRBJ2-5
TGTGCCATCAGATCGGACAGGGTGGGCGAGACCCAGTACTTC
CAIRSDRVGETQYF
>TRBV4-2|TRBD1|few|TRBJ2-7
TGTGCCAGCAGCCAAGACCGGGGACAGCTCTACGAGCAGTACTTC
CASSQDRGQLYEQYF
>TRBV20-1|-|-|TRBJ1-4
TGCAGTGCTAGTAGGGGAGGGGATGGAGAAAAACTGTTTTTT
CSASRGGDGEKLFF
>TRBV18|TRBD2|few|TRBJ2-1
TGTGCCAGCTCACCACTCAGCGGGGACGATGAGCAGTTCTTC
CASSPLSGDDEQFF
>TRBV7-9|-|-|TRBJ2-7
TGTGCCAGCAGTCCCTCAGACTTGGACTACAGCTCCTACGAGCAGTACTTC
CASSPSDLDYSSYEQYF
>TRBV12-3/TRBV12-4|-|-|TRBJ1-2
TGTGCCAGCAGTAGAACGAGTTATGGCTACACCTTC
CASSRTSYGYTF
>TRBV21-1|-|many|TRBJ2-7
TGTGCCAGCAGCAAACGGCTATTCGAGCAGTACTTC
CASSKRLFEQYF
>TRBV5-1|TRBD1|few|TRBJ2-7
TGCGCCAGCAGCTCCCACACCGGGACAGGGGTCTACGAGCAGTACTTC
CASSSHTGTGVYEQYF
>TRBV10-2|TRBD2|few|TRBJ2-1
TGCGCCAGCAGTGAGTCGGCCAGCGGGAGGGACAATGAGCAGTTCTTC
CASSESASGRDNEQFF
>TRBV6-6|TRBD1|few|TRBJ2-5
TGTGCCAGCAGTTCCACAGGGGTTGCAGAGACCCAGTACTTC
CASSSTGVAETQYF
>TRBV4-1|-|few|TRBJ1-4
TGCGCCAGCAGCCAAGGGGGCGCGGAAAAACTGTTTTTT
CASSQGGAEKLFF
>TRBV27|TRBD1|-|TRBJ2-1
TGTGCCAGCGGGAGACAGGGCTACAATGAGCAGTTCTTC
CASGRQGYNEQFF
>TRBV6-5|-|few|TRBJ1-6
TGTGCCAGCAGTCGGTGGGAGAGAAATAATTCACCCCTCCACTTT
CASSRWERNNSPLHF
>TRBV20-1|-|-|TRBJ2-5
TGCAGTGCTAGAGATGGGGCTCTCCAAGAGACCCAGTACTTC
CSARDGALQETQYF
>TRBV20-1|-|-|TRBJ2-1
TGCAGTGCTGGAGGGGTGGGTTACAGTGAGCAGTTCTTC
CSAGGVGYSEQFF
>TRBV28|-|few|TRBJ1-5
TGTGCCAGCAGGCAGGAGGGTGGCGTCCAGCCCCAGCATTTT
CASRQEGGVQPQHF
>TRBV20-1|TRBD2|-|TRBJ2-5
TGCAGTGCCCTCGGGACTAGCGGGTCCCAAGAGACCCAGTACTTC
CSALGTSGSQETQYF
>TRBV24-1|-|-|TRBJ1-5
TGTGCCACCCCCACGTTTGACGGGTACAAATCAGCCCAGCATTTT
CATPTFDGYKSAQHF
>TRBV12-3/TRBV12-4|-|few|TRBJ1-2
TGTGCCAGCAGTTTAGATCAGGGGATCGGCTACACCTTC
CASSLDQGIGYTF